This T cell receptor (beta chain) was observed in a study of blood T cell repertoires in COVID-19. V shed 4 bases, J shed 3 bases, and the junction held 3 bases outside the gene matches. The germline V gene encodes CDR1 SGHRS and CDR2 YFSETQ. The length of the CDR3 is 13 residues. Generated by immunoSEQ multiplex PCR, the TCRdb table keeps only in-frame clones and is missing some. Here the sample spans tens of thousands of clones, 60% to 80% being singletons. The origin of this receptor is a man between 65 and 79 years old with active or convalescent COVID-19. Sequencing was performed on peripheral blood. The V call is TRBV5-1, the J call TRBJ2-5; 7 bases align to TRBD1. As DNA, the CDR3 is TGCGCCAGCAGCATAGGGGGCGAAGAGACCCAGTACTTC. It translates to CASSIGGEETQYF.